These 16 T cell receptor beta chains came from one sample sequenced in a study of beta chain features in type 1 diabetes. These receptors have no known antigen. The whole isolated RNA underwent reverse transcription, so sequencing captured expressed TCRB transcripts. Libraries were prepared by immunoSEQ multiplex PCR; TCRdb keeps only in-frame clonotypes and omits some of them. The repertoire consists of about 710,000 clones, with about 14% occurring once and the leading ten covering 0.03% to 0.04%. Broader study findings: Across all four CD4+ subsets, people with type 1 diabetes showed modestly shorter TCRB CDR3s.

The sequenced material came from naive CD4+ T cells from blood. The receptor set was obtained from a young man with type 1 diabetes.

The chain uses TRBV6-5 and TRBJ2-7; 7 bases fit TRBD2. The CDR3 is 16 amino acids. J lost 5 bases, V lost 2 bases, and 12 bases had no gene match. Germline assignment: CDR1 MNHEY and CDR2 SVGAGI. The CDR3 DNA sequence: TGTGCCAGCAGTTACGATACGGGGCGGGAGCCCCACGAGCAGTACTTC. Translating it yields CASSYDTGREPHEQYF.

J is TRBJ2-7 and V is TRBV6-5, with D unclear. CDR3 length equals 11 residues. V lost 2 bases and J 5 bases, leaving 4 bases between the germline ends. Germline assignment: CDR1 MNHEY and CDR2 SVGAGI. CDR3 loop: CASSYGDEQYF. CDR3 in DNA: TGTGCCAGCAGTTACGGAGACGAGCAGTACTTC.

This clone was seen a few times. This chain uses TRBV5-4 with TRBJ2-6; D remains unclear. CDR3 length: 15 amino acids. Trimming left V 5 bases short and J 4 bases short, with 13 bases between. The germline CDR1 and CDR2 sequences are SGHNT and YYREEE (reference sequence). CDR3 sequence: CASREPESGANVLTF. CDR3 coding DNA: TGTGCCAGCAGGGAGCCCGAATCCGGGGCCAACGTCCTGACTTTC.

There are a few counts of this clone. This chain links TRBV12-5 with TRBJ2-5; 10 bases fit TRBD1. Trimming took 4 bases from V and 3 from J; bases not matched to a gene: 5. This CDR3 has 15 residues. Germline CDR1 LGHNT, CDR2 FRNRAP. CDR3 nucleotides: TGTGCTAGTGGTTCCTTGACAGGGGGCGAAGAGACCCAGTACTTC. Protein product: CASGSLTGGEETQYF.

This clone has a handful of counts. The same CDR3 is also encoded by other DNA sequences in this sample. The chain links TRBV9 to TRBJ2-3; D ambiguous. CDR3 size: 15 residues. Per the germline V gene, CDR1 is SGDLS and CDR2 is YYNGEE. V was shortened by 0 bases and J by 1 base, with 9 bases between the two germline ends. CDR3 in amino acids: CASSVAGLRTDTQYF. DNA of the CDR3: TGTGCCAGCAGCGTAGCCGGGCTTCGCACAGATACGCAGTATTTT. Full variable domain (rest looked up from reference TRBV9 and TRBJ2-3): DSGVTQTPKHLITATGQRVTLRCSPRSGDLSVYWYQQSLDQGLQFLIQYYNGEERAKGNILERFSAQQFPDLHSELNLSSLELGDSALYFCASSVAGLRTDTQYFGPGTRLTVL.

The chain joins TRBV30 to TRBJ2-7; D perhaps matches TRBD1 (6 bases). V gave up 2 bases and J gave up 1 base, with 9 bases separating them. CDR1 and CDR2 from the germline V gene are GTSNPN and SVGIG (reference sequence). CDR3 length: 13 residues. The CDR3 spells CAWSLGGSYEQYF. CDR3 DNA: TGTGCCTGGAGTTTAGGGGGTTCCTACGAGCAGTACTTC. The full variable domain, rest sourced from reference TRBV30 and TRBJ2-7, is SQTIHQWPATLVQPVGSPLSLECTVEGTSNPNLYWYRQAAGRGLQLLFYSVGIGQISSEVPQNLSASRPQDRQFILSSKKLLLSDSGFYLCAWSLGGSYEQYFGPGTRLTVT.

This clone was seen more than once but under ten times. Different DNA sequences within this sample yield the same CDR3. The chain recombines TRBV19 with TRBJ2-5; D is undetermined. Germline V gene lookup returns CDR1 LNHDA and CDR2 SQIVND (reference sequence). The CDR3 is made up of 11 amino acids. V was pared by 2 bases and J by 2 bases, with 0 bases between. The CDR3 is CASSIQETQYF. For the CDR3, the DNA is TGTGCCAGTAGTATACAAGAGACCCAGTACTTC. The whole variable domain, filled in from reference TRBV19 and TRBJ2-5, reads DGGITQSPKYLFRKEGQNVTLSCEQNLNHDAMYWYRQDPGQGLRLIYYSQIVNDFQKGDIAEGYSVSREKKESFPLTVTSAQKNPTAFYLCASSIQETQYFGPGTRLLVL.

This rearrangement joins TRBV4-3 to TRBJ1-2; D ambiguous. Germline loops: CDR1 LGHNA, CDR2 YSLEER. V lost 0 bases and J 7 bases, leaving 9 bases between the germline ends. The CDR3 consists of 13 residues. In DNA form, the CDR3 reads TGCGCCAGCAGCCAAGATCAGAAGGGTGGCTACACCTTC. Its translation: CASSQDQKGGYTF.

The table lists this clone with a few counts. Written as DNA, the CDR3 is TGTGCCAGCAGCTTAGCGTGGTCGGCGAGCTATAATGAGCAGTTCTTC. It codes for CASSLAWSASYNEQFF. The chain carries TRBV7-2 and TRBJ2-1; D is ambiguous. CDR1 is SGHTA and CDR2 is FQGNSA in the germline V gene. V lost 0 bases and J lost 7, with 16 bases in between. This CDR3 has 16 amino acids.

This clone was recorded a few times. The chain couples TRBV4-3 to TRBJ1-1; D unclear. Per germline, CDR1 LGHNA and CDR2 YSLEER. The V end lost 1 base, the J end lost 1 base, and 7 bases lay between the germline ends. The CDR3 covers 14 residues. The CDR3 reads CASSQGVGNTEAFF. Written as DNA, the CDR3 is TGCGCCAGCAGCCAAGGGGTGGGGAACACTGAAGCTTTCTTT.

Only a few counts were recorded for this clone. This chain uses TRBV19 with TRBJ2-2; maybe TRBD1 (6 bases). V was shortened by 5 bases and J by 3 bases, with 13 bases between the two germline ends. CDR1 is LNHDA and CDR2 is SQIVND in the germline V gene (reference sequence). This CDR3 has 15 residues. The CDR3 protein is CASSVVGAYTGELFF. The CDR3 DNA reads TGTGCCAGTAGTGTGGTGGGGGCCTACACCGGGGAGCTGTTTTTT. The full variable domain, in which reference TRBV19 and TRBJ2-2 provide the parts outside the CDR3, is DGGITQSPKYLFRKEGQNVTLSCEQNLNHDAMYWYRQDPGQGLRLIYYSQIVNDFQKGDIAEGYSVSREKKESFPLTVTSAQKNPTAFYLCASSVVGAYTGELFFGEGSRLTVL.

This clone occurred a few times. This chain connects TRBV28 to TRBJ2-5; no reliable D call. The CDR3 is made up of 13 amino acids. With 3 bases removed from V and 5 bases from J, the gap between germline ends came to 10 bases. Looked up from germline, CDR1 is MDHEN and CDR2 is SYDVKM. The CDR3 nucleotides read TGTGCCAGCAGTTTGGACCCACGGGAGACCCAGTACTTC. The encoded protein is CASSLDPRETQYF.

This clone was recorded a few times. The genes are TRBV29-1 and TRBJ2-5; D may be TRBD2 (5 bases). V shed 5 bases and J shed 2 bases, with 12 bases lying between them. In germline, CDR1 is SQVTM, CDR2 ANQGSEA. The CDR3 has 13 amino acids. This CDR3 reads CSVKGALQETQYF. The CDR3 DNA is TGCAGCGTTAAGGGAGCCCTACAAGAGACCCAGTACTTC.

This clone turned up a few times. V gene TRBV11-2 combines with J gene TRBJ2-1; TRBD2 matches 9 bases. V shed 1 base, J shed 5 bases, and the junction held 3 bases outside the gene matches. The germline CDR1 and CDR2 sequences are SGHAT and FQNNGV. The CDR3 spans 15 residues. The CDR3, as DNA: TGTGCCAGCAGCTTAGGGGCTAGCGGGGACAATGAGCAGTTCTTC. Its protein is CASSLGASGDNEQFF.

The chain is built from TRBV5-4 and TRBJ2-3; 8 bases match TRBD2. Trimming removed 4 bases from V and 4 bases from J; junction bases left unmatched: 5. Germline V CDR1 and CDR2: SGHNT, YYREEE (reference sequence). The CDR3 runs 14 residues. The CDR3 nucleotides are TGTGCCAGCAGCCCGGGGGGGCCCTCAGATACGCAGTATTTT. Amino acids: CASSPGGPSDTQYF.

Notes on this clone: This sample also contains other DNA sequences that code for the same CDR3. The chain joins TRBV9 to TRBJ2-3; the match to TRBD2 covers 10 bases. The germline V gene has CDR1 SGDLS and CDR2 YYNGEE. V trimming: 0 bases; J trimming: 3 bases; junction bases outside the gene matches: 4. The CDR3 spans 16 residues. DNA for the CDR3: TGTGCCAGCAGCGTAGGGTTAGCGGGAGGAACAGATACGCAGTATTTT. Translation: CASSVGLAGGTDTQYF.